One and the same sample provided the 17 T cell receptor beta chains below, sequenced in a study of technical replicates of blood from several donors. Sequencing was performed with immunoSEQ multiplex PCR; in TCRdb, only in-frame clones are kept and a portion is missing. This sample has about 94,000 clones; 90% to 97% occur once, and the top ten carry more than 0.35%. The sample comprised T cells isolated from PBMCs. The receptors were sampled from a human donor in good health.

The gene calls are TRBV15 and TRBJ1-1; 10 bases are shared with TRBD1. J gave up 4 bases and V 3 bases, and 5 bases lay outside the gene matches. The CDR3 contains 15 residues. Germline V gives CDR1 LNHNV, CDR2 YYDKDF (reference sequence). The CDR3 loop reads CATSRDRGYGTEAFF. The CDR3 coding sequence is TGTGCCACCAGCAGGGACAGGGGGTATGGCACTGAAGCTTTCTTT.

This clone was found a few times. This sequence joins TRBV9 and TRBJ2-7; tentative D call: TRBD1 (5 bases). This CDR3 region has 13 residues. Looked up from germline, CDR1 is SGDLS and CDR2 is YYNGEE. Trimming left V 1 base short and J 7 bases short, with 12 bases between. The CDR3 nucleotides read TGTGCCAGCAGCGTATTAGGGGATGGGGAGCAGTACTTC. Translating it yields CASSVLGDGEQYF.

V and J are TRBV19 and TRBJ2-2; 10 nucleotides align to TRBD2. This CDR3 comprises 16 residues. The V gene's germline CDR1 is LNHDA and CDR2 SQIVND (reference sequence). The ends lost 2 bases at V and 0 bases at J; junction bases unmatched: 0. The CDR3 sequence is CASSILAGANTGELFF. Written as DNA, the CDR3 is TGTGCCAGTAGTATACTAGCGGGAGCGAACACCGGGGAGCTGTTTTTT.

The J gene is TRBJ2-7, the V gene TRBV2; 9 nucleotides match TRBD1. Germline CDR1 and CDR2: SNHLY and FYNNEI. The CDR3 covers 16 residues. V lost 5 bases and J lost 6; bases outside the gene matches: 14. CDR3 in DNA: TGTGCCAGCAGTCCCGAGGGACAGGGTCCCAGTACCGAGCAGTACTTC. Translated, it gives CASSPEGQGPSTEQYF.

J is TRBJ2-5 and V is TRBV27, with D unresolved. Looked up from germline, CDR1 is MNHEY and CDR2 is SMNVEV (reference sequence). V lost 5 bases and J 2 bases, leaving 9 bases between the germline ends. The CDR3 has 13 amino acids. In DNA form, the CDR3 reads TGTGCCAGCAGTCCGAGACTTCAAGAGACCCAGTACTTC. This codes for CASSPRLQETQYF.

This clone was detected once. The J gene is TRBJ1-1, the V gene TRBV12-1; the D call TRBD1 from the table was never checked on the DNA. TRBV12-1 is labeled a pseudogene. The CDR3 contains 14 residues. CDR3 sequence (DNA): TGTGCCAGCAGCCCCGACAGGGCACGGACTGAAGCTTTCTTT. Translated: CASSPDRARTEAFF.

The V call is TRBV19, the J call TRBJ1-1; 8 bases match TRBD1. CDR1 and CDR2 (germline): LNHDA, SQIVND (reference sequence). Trimming cost V 6 bases and J 5 bases; bases outside gene matches: 8. CDR3 length: 14 amino acids. The CDR3 here is CASSSGQGGTEAFF. In nucleotides, the CDR3 is TGTGCCAGTAGCAGCGGACAGGGAGGGACTGAAGCTTTCTTT.

The rearrangement uses TRBV11-3 and TRBJ2-2, with 7 bases lining up with TRBD2. Germline loops: CDR1 SGHNT, CDR2 YENEEA. V lost 5 bases and J lost 4; bases outside the gene matches: 4. The CDR3 sequence is 14 residues long. CDR3 region: CASSPWGGTGELFF. CDR3 sequence (DNA): TGTGCCAGCAGCCCGTGGGGGGGCACCGGGGAGCTGTTTTTT.

The J gene is TRBJ2-1, the V gene TRBV7-3; 15 bases map to TRBD2. CDR1 and CDR2 from the germline V gene are SGHTA and FQGTGA. The CDR3 is 19 residues long. Germline trimming cut 5 bases from V and 7 bases from J; bases unmatched to any gene: 15. CDR3 protein: CASSNIGGLAGGSRNEQFF. For the CDR3, the DNA is TGTGCCAGCAGCAATATAGGGGGACTAGCGGGAGGCTCGAGGAATGAGCAGTTCTTC. The whole variable domain, filled in from reference TRBV7-3 and TRBJ2-1, reads GAGVSQTPSNKVTEKGKYVELRCDPISGHTALYWYRQSLGQGPEFLIYFQGTGAADDSGLPNDRFFAVRPEGSVSTLKIQRTERGDSAVYLCASSNIGGLAGGSRNEQFFGPGTRLTVL.

The V call is TRBV18, the J call TRBJ2-7; D not resolved. V was trimmed by 2 bases and J by 1 base, leaving 9 bases between them. The germline V gene encodes CDR1 KGHSH and CDR2 LQKENI. This CDR3 has 14 amino acids. CDR3 sequence (DNA): TGTGCCAGCTCACCAGAGTTCCCATCCTACGAGCAGTACTTC. Its translation is CASSPEFPSYEQYF.

The V and J genes are TRBV9 and TRBJ1-2; 8 nucleotides line up with TRBD1. The CDR3 spans 14 residues. Unmatched junction bases numbered 7, after V lost 1 base and J lost 8 bases. The germline CDR1 and CDR2 sequences are SGDLS and YYNGEE. CDR3 sequence: CASSVTGGVGGYTF. The CDR3 DNA follows: TGTGCCAGCAGCGTAACAGGGGGAGTAGGAGGCTACACCTTC.

The rearrangement links TRBV6-7 to TRBJ2-5, with 9 nucleotides matching TRBD2. TRBV6-7 is an ORF, and what it does is uncertain. There are 13 residues in the CDR3. Trimming cost V 8 bases and J 5 bases; bases outside gene matches: 6. This CDR3 reads CASGSSGSETQYF. The CDR3 nucleotides read TGTGCCAGCGGAAGTAGCGGGAGTGAGACCCAGTACTTC.

V is TRBV9 and J is TRBJ2-2; TRBD2 aligns across 10 bases. Trimming took 0 bases from V and 3 from J; bases not matched to a gene: 5. This CDR3 has 17 amino acids. The germline CDR1 and CDR2 sequences are SGDLS and YYNGEE. This CDR3 is CASSVGAGGPYTGELFF. Written as DNA, the CDR3 is TGTGCCAGCAGCGTAGGAGCGGGAGGGCCTTACACCGGGGAGCTGTTTTTT.

The rearrangement uses TRBV4-1 and TRBJ1-1; 9 bases fit TRBD1. Germline V CDR1 and CDR2: MGHRA, YSYEKL. Losses at the gene ends were 2 bases for V and 1 base for J; bases not matched to a gene: 2. The CDR3 is made up of 15 amino acids. As DNA, the CDR3 is TGCGCCAGCAGCCAACCGGGACAGGGGAACACTGAAGCTTTCTTT. Protein product: CASSQPGQGNTEAFF.

The genes are TRBV15 and TRBJ2-1; D is possibly TRBD2 (8 bases). V shed 2 bases and J shed 5 bases, with 16 bases lying between them. Germline assignment: CDR1 LNHNV and CDR2 YYDKDF (reference sequence). The length of the CDR3 is 16 residues. This chain's CDR3 is CATSRPGGTVDNEQFF. The CDR3 DNA reads TGTGCCACCAGCAGACCGGGGGGGACAGTTGACAATGAGCAGTTCTTC. Combining the CDR3 with reference TRBV15 and TRBJ2-1 gives the whole variable domain DAMVIQNPRYQVTQFGKPVTLSCSQTLNHNVMYWYQQKSSQAPKLLFHYYDKDFNNEADTPDNFQSRRPNTSFCFLDIRSPGLGDTAMYLCATSRPGGTVDNEQFFGPGTRLTVL.

The chain couples TRBV7-2 to TRBJ2-2; 9 bases are shared with TRBD2. In germline, CDR1 is SGHTA, CDR2 FQGNSA. Germline trimming cut 3 bases from V and 5 bases from J; bases unmatched to any gene: 7. The CDR3 spans 16 residues. CDR3 region: CASSFLAGSLTGELFF. CDR3 sequence (DNA): TGTGCCAGCAGCTTTCTAGCGGGGAGTCTAACCGGGGAGCTGTTTTTT.

V usage is TRBV11-3 and J usage is TRBJ2-7; TRBD1 matches at 9 bases. The CDR3 runs to 15 residues. The V and J ends lost 5 bases and 5 bases, in that order; junction bases with no gene match: 10. Germline assignment: CDR1 SGHNT and CDR2 YENEEA. The CDR3 DNA is TGTGCCAGCAGCAAGAGGGTCTGGACAGGGGACGAGCAGTACTTC. Its protein is CASSKRVWTGDEQYF.